This TCR beta chain was captured in a study of blood T cell repertoires in COVID-19. Profiling relied on immunoSEQ multiplex PCR, and the TCRdb table lists in-frame clones only, not all of them. The data contain tens of thousands of clones, approximately 78% of them seen just once; the ten biggest clones take up 15% to 17%. The CDR3 length is 14 residues. Germline assignment: CDR1 GTSNPN and CDR2 SVGIG (reference sequence). The V end lost 2 bases, the J end lost 16 bases, and 21 bases lay between the germline ends. Sample: peripheral blood. This sequence was found in an elderly man with acute or convalescent COVID-19. This rearrangement joins TRBV30 to TRBJ1-6; a possible D gene is TRBD1 (5 bases). The CDR3 DNA reads as TGTGCCTGGAGTCACCTGCGGGGCAGGTTCAATCTCCACTTT. Protein product: CAWSHLRGRFNLHF. The full variable domain, in which reference TRBV30 and TRBJ1-6 provide the parts outside the CDR3, is SQTIHQWPATLVQPVGSPLSLECTVEGTSNPNLYWYRQAAGRGLQLLFYSVGIGQISSEVPQNLSASRPQDRQFILSSKKLLLSDSGFYLCAWSHLRGRFNLHFGNGTRLTVT.